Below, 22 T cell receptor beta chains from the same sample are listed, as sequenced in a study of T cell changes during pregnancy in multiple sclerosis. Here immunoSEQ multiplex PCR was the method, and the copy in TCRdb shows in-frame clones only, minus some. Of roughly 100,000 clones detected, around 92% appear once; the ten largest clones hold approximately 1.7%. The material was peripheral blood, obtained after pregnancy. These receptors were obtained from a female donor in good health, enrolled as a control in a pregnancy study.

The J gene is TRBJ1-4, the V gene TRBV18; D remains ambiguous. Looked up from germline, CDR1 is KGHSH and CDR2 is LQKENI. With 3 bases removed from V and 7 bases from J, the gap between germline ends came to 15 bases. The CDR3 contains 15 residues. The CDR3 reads CASSPVEYPGEKLFF. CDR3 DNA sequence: TGTGCCAGCTCACCGGTGGAGTATCCGGGTGAAAAACTGTTTTTT.

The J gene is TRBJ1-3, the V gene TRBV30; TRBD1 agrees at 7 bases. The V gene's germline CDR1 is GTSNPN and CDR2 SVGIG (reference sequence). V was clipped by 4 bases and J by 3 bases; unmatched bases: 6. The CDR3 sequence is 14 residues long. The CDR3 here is CAWNRGLGGNTIYF. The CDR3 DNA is TGTGCCTGGAACAGGGGTTTGGGTGGAAACACCATATATTTT.

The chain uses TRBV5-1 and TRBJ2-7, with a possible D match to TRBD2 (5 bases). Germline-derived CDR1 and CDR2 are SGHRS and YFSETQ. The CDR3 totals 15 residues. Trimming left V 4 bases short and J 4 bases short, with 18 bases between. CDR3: CASSREGSLRYEQYF. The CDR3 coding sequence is TGCGCCAGCAGCCGAGAGGGCTCCCTCCGGTACGAGCAGTACTTC.

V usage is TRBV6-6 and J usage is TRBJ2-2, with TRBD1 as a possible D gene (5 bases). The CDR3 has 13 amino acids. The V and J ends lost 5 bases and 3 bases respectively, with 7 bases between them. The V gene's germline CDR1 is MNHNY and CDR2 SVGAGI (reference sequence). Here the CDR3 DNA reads TGTGCCAGCAGTCAGACAGACACCGGGGAGCTGTTTTTT. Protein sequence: CASSQTDTGELFF.

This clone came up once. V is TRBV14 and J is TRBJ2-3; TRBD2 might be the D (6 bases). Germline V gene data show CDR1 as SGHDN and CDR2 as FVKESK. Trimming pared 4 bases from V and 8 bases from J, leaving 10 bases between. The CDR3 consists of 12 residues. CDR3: CASSPGLGTQYF. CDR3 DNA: TGTGCCAGCAGCCCGGGACTGGGTACGCAGTATTTT.

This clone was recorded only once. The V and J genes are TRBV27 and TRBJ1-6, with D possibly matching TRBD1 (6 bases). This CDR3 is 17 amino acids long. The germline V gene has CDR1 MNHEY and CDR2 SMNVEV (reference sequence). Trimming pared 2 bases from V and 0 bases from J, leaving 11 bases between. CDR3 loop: CASSLRGGSSYNSPLHF. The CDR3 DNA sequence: TGTGCCAGCAGTTTAAGAGGGGGTAGCTCCTATAATTCACCCCTCCACTTT.

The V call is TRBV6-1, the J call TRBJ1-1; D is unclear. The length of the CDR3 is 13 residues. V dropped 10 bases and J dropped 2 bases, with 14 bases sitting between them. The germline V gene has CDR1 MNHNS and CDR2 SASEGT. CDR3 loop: CATARVVNTEAFF. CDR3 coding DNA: TGTGCCACCGCCCGAGTCGTAAACACTGAAGCTTTCTTT.

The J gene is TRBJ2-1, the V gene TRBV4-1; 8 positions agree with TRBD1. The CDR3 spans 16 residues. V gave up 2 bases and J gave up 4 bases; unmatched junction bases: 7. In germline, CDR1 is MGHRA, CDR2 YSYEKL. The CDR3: CASSQHQGAGYNEQFF. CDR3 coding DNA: TGCGCCAGCAGCCAACATCAGGGGGCTGGTTACAATGAGCAGTTCTTC.

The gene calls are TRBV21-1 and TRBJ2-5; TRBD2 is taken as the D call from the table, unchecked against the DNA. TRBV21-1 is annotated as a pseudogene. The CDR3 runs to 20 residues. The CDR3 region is CASSKGDPFFGGGHQETQYF. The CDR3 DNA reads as TGTGCCAGCAGCAAGGGGGACCCTTTTTTCGGCGGGGGGCACCAAGAGACCCAGTACTTC.

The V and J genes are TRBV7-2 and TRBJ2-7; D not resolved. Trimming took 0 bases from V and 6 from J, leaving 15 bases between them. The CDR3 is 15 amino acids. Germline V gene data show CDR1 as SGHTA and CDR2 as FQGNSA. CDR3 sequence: CASSLAATKNGEQYF. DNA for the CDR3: TGTGCCAGCAGCTTAGCAGCAACGAAAAACGGCGAGCAGTACTTC.

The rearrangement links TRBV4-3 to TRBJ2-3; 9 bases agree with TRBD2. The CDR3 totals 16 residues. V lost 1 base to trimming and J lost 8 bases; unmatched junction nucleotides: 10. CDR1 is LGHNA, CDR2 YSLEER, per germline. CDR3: CASSQGVAGEMGTQYF. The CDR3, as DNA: TGCGCCAGCAGCCAAGGGGTAGCGGGGGAGATGGGTACGCAGTATTTT.

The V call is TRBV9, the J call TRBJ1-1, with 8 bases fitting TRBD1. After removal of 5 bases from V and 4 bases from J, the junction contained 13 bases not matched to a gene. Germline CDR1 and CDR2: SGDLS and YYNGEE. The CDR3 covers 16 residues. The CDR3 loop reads CASSHRVDRDTTEAFF. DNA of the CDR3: TGTGCCAGCAGTCACCGCGTGGACAGGGACACCACTGAAGCTTTCTTT.

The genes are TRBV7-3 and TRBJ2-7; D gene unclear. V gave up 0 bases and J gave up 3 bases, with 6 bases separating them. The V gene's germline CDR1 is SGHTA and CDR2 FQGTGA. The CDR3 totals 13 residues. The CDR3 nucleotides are TGTGCCAGCAGCTTAACCCCCAGCTACGAGCAGTACTTC. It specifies CASSLTPSYEQYF.

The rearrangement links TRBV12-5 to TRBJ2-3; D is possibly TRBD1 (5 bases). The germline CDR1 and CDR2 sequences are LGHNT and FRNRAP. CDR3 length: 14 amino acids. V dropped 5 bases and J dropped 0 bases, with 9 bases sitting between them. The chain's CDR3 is CASGLDRSTDTQYF. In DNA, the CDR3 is TGTGCTAGTGGTCTTGACAGAAGCACAGATACGCAGTATTTT. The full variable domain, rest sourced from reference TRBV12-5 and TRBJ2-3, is DARVTQTPRHKVTEMGQEVTMRCQPILGHNTVFWYRQTMMQGLELLAYFRNRAPLDDSGMPKDRFSAEMPDATLATLKIQPSEPRDSAVYFCASGLDRSTDTQYFGPGTRLTVL.

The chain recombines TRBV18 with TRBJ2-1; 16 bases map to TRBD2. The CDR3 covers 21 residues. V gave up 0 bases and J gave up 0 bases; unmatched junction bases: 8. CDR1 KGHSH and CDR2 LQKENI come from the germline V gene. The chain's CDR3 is CASSPPQGGTSGGGSYNEQFF. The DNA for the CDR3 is TGTGCCAGCTCACCACCTCAAGGTGGGACTAGCGGGGGGGGCTCCTACAATGAGCAGTTCTTC.

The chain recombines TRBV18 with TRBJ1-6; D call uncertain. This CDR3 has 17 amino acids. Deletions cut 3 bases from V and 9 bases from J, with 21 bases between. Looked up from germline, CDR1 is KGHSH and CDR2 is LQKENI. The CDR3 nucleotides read TGTGCCAGCTCACCCGGACTTCAAGGCCCCCGGGGTTCACCCCTCCACTTT. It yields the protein CASSPGLQGPRGSPLHF.

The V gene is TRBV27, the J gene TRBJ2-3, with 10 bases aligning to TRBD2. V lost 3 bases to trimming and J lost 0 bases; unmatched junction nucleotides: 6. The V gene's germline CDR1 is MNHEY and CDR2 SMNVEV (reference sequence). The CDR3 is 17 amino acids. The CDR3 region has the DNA TGTGCCAGCAGTTTGAATAGCGGGGGGACTAGCACAGATACGCAGTATTTT. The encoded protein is CASSLNSGGTSTDTQYF.

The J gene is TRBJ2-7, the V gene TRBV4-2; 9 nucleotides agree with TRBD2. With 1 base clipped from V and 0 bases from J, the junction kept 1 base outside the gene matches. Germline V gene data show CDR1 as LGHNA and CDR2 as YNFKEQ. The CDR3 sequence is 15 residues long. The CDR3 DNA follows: TGTGCCAGCAGCCAAGTGACTAGCGGCTCCTACGAGCAGTACTTC. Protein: CASSQVTSGSYEQYF.

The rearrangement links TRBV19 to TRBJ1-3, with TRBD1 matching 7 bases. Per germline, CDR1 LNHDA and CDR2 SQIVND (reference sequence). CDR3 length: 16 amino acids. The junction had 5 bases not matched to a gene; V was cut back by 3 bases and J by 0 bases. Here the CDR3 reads CASSMMGQISGNTIYF. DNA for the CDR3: TGTGCCAGTAGTATGATGGGACAGATCTCTGGAAACACCATATATTTT.

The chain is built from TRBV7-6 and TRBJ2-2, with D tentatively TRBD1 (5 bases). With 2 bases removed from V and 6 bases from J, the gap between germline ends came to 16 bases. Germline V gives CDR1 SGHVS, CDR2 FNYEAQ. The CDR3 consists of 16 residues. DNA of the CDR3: TGTGCCAGCAGCTTATTTGGCGAGCTAGGGGCCGGGGAGCTGTTTTTT. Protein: CASSLFGELGAGELFF. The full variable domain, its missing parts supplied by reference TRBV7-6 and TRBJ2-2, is GAGVSQSPRYKVTKRGQDVALRCDPISGHVSLYWYRQALGQGPEFLTYFNYEAQQDKSGLPNDRFSAERPEGSISTLTIQRTEQRDSAMYRCASSLFGELGAGELFFGEGSRLTVL.

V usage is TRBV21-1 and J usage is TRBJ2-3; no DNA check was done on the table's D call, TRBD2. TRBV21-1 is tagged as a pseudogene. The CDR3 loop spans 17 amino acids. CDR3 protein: CASSRRPDWGGTDTQYF. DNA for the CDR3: TGTGCCAGCAGCAGAAGACCGGACTGGGGAGGCACAGATACGCAGTATTTT.

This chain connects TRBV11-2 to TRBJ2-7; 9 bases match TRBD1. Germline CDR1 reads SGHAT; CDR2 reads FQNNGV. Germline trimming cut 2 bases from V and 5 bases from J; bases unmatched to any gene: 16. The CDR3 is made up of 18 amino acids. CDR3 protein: CASSLINNPDRGSNEQYF. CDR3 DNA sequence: TGTGCCAGCAGCTTAATCAACAACCCCGACAGGGGGTCGAACGAGCAGTACTTC. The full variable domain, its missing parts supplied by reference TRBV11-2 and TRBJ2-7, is EAGVAQSPRYKIIEKRQSVAFWCNPISGHATLYWYQQILGQGPKLLIQFQNNGVVDDSQLPKDRFSAERLKGVDSTLKIQPAKLEDSAVYLCASSLINNPDRGSNEQYFGPGTRLTVT.